This T cell receptor beta chain was sequenced for a study of T-cell reconstitution after alpha-beta-depleted transplantation in children. Unique molecular identifiers were incorporated into the prepared TCRbeta library. One entry per CDR3 protein results from TCRdb running MiXCR on the PCR reads. The sample has 200,000 to 250,000 distinct CDR3 sequences, approximately 7% seen once. The V segment lost 7 bases and the J segment 4 bases; nucleotides outside the gene matches: 9. Germline V lookup: CDR1 MDHEN, CDR2 SYDVKM. This CDR3 region has 15 residues. About this clonotype itself: No antigen is known for it.

Findings and caveats of the study: Some patients owed their high day-60 TCRbeta diversity to surviving recipient T cells and thymic progenitors. When one year had passed after transplant, most T-cell counts and diversity came from newly produced T cells. By about two months after transplant, alpha-beta T cells reportedly arose from several hundred graft clones that had expanded.

The receptor's source is a boy between 2 and 10 years old with acute lymphoblastic leukemia, due to receive a stem cell transplant. V and J are TRBV28 and TRBJ1-3; 8 nucleotides line up with TRBD1. This specimen consisted of PBMCs, obtained before TCRalphabeta/CD19-depleted stem cell transplant. The CDR3 protein is CASTSGGVRGNTIYF. CDR3 DNA: TGTGCCAGCACCTCAGGGGGCGTACGAGGAAACACCATATATTTT. Combining the CDR3 with reference TRBV28 and TRBJ1-3 gives the whole variable domain DVKVTQSSRYLVKRTGEKVFLECVQDMDHENMFWYRQDPGLGLRLIYFSYDVKMKEKGDIPEGYSVSREKKERFSLILESASTNQTSMYLCASTSGGVRGNTIYFGEGSWLTVV.